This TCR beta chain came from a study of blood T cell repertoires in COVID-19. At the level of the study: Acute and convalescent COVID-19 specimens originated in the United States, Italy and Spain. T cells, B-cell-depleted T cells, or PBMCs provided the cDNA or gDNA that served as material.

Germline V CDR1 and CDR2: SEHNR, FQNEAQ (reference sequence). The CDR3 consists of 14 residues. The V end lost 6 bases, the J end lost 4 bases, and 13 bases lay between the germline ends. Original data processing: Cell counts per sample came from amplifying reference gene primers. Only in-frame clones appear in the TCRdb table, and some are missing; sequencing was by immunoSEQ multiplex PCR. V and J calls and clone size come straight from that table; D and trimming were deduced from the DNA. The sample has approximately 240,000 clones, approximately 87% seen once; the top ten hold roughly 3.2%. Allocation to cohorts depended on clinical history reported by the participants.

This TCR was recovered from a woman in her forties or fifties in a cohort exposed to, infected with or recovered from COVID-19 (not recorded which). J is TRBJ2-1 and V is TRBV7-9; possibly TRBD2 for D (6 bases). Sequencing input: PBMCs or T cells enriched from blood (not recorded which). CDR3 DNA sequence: TGTGCCAGCAGATCGGGGGTCGGGTACAATGAGCAGTTCTTC. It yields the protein CASRSGVGYNEQFF.